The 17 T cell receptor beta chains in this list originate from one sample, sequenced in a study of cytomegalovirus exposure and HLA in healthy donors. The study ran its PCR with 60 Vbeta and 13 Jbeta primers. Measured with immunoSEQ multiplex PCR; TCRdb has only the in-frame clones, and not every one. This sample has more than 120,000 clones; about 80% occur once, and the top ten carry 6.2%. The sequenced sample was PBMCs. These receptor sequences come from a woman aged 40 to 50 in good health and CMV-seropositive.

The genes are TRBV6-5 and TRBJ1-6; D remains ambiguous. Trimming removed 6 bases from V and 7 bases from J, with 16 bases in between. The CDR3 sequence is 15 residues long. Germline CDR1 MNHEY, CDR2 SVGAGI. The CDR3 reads CASSLRARLNSPLHF. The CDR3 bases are TGTGCCAGCAGCCTGAGGGCCAGACTAAATTCACCCCTCCACTTT.

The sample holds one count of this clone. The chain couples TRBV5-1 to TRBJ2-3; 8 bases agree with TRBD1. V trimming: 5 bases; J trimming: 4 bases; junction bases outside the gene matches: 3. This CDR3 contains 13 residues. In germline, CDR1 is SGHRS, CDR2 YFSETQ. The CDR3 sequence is CASSRTGSDTQYF. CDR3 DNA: TGCGCCAGCAGTCGGACAGGGTCAGATACGCAGTATTTT.

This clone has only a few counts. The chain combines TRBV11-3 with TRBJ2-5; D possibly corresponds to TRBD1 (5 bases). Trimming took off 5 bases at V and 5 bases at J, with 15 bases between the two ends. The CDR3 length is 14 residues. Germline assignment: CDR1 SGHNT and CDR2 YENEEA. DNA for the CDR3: TGTGCCAGCAGCCCCTCAGGGCTACGGGAGACCCAGTACTTC. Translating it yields CASSPSGLRETQYF.

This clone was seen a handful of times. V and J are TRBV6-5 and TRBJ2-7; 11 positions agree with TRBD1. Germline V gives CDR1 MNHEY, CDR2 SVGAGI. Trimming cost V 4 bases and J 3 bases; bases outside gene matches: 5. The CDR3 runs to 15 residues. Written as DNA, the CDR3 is TGTGCCAGCAGTTCCGGACAGGGGGCGGACTACGAGCAGTACTTC. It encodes CASSSGQGADYEQYF.

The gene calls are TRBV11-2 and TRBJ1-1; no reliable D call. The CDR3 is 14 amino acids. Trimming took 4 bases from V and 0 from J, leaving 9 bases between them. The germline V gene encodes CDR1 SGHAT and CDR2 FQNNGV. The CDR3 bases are TGTGCCAGCAGCTCCGGGTCAATGAACACTGAAGCTTTCTTT. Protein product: CASSSGSMNTEAFF. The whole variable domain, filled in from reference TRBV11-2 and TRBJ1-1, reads EAGVAQSPRYKIIEKRQSVAFWCNPISGHATLYWYQQILGQGPKLLIQFQNNGVVDDSQLPKDRFSAERLKGVDSTLKIQPAKLEDSAVYLCASSSGSMNTEAFFGQGTRLTVV.

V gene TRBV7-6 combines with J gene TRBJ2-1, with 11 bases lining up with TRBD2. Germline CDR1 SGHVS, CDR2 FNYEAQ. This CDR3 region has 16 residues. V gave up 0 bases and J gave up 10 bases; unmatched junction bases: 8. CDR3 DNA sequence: TGTGCCAGCAGCTTAGCTCTACTAGCGGGAGACCCGGAGCAGTTCTTC. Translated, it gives CASSLALLAGDPEQFF.

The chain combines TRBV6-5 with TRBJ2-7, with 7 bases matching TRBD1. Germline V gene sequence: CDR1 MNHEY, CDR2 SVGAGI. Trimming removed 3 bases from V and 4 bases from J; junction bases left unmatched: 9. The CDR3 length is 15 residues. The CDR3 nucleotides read TGTGCCAGCAGTTATTCACAGGGGTCCCCTTACGAGCAGTACTTC. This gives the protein CASSYSQGSPYEQYF.

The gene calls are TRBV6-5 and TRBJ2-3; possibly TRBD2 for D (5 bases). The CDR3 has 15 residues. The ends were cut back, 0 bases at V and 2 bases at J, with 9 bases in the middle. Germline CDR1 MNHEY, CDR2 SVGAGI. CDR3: CASSYSRTPTDTQYF. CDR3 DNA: TGTGCCAGCAGTTACTCGAGGACTCCCACAGATACGCAGTATTTT.

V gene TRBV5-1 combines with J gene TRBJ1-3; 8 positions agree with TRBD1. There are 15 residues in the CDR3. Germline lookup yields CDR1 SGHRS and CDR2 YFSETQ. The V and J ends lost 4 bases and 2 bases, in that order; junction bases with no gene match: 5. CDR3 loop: CASSPRTGTGNTIYF. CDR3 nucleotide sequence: TGCGCCAGCAGCCCGAGGACAGGGACTGGAAACACCATATATTTT.

CDR3 in amino acids: CATSPGSPRTDTQYF. CDR3 in DNA: TGTGCCACCAGCCCCGGGAGCCCTCGGACAGATACGCAGTATTTT. The rearrangement uses TRBV15 and TRBJ2-3, with a tentative D call TRBD2 (6 bases). Between the trimmed V and J ends, which lost 5 bases and 3 bases, there was a span of 15 bases. The length of the CDR3 is 15 residues. Germline CDR1 reads LNHNV; CDR2 reads YYDKDF (reference sequence).

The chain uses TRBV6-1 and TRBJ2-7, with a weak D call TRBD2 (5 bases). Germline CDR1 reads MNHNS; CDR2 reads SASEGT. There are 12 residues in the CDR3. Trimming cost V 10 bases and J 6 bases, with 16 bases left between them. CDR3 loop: CATVLVGVEQYF. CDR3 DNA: TGTGCCACCGTGCTAGTGGGAGTCGAGCAGTACTTC.

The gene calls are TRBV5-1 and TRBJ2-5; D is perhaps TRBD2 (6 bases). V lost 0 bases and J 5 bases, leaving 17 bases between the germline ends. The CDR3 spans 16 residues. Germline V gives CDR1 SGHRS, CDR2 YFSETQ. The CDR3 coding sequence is TGCGCCAGCAGCTTGGTACGGAGGGCAAGTGAGGAGACCCAGTACTTC. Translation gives CASSLVRRASEETQYF. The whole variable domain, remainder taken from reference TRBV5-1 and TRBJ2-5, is KAGVTQTPRYLIKTRGQQVTLSCSPISGHRSVSWYQQTPGQGLQFLFEYFSETQRNKGNFPGRFSGRQFSNSRSEMNVSTLELGDSALYLCASSLVRRASEETQYFGPGTRLLVL.

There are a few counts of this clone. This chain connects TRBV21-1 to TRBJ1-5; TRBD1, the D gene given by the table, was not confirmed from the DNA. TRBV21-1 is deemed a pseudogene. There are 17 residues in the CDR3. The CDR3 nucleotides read TGTGCCAGCAGCTGGGGACAGGAGAAAGTTGGGAATCAGCCCCAGCATTTT. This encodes CASSWGQEKVGNQPQHF.

The CDR3 DNA is TGTGCCAGCAGCAAAGGGAGTCGCTACGAGCAGTACTTC. Translation gives CASSKGSRYEQYF. The chain has TRBV11-2 and TRBJ2-7; a weak D match, TRBD2 (5 bases). The germline V gene has CDR1 SGHAT and CDR2 FQNNGV. This CDR3 is 13 amino acids long. V lost 5 bases to trimming and J lost 3 bases, with 11 bases between them.

The CDR3 coding sequence is TGTGCCAGCAGCCCCCGGGCTAGCGGGAGGACAAACGAGCAGTACTTC. This translates into CASSPRASGRTNEQYF. The chain employs TRBV7-8 and TRBJ2-7, with 11 positions matching TRBD2. V dropped 5 bases and J dropped 5; count of bases not matched to a gene: 11. The CDR3 is 16 amino acids. CDR1 and CDR2 from the germline V gene are SGHVS and FQNEAQ.

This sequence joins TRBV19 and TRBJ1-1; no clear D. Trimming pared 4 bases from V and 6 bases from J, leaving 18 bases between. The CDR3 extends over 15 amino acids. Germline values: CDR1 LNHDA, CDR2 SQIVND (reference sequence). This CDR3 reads CASSTPQVIRAEAFF. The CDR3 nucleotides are TGTGCCAGTAGTACCCCTCAGGTGATCCGCGCTGAAGCTTTCTTT.

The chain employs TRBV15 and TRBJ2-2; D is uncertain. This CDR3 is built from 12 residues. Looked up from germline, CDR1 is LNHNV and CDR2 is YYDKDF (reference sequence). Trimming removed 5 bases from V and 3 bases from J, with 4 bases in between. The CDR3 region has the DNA TGTGCCACCAGCCAGTACACCGGGGAGCTGTTTTTT. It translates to CATSQYTGELFF.